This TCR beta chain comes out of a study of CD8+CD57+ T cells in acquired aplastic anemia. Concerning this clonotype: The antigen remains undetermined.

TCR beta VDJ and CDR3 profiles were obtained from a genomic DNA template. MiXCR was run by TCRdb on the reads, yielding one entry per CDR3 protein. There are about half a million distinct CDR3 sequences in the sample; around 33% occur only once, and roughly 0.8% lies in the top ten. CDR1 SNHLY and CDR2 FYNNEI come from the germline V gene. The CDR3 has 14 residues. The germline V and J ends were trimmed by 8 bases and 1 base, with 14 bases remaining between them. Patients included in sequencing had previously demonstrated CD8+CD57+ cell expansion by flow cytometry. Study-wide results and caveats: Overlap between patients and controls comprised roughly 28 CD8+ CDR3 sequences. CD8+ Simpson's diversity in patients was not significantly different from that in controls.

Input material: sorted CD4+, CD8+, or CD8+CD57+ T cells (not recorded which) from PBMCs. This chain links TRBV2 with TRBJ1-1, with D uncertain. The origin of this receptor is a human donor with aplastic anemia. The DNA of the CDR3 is TGTGCCAGCGGTCGAAGAGGACCGAACACTGAAGCTTTCTTT. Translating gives CASGRRGPNTEAFF. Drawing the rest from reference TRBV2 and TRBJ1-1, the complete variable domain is EPEVTQTPSHQVTQMGQEVILRCVPISNHLYFYWYRQILGQKVEFLVSFYNNEISEKSEIFDDQFSVERPDGSNFTLKIRSTKLEDSAMYFCASGRRGPNTEAFFGQGTRLTVV.